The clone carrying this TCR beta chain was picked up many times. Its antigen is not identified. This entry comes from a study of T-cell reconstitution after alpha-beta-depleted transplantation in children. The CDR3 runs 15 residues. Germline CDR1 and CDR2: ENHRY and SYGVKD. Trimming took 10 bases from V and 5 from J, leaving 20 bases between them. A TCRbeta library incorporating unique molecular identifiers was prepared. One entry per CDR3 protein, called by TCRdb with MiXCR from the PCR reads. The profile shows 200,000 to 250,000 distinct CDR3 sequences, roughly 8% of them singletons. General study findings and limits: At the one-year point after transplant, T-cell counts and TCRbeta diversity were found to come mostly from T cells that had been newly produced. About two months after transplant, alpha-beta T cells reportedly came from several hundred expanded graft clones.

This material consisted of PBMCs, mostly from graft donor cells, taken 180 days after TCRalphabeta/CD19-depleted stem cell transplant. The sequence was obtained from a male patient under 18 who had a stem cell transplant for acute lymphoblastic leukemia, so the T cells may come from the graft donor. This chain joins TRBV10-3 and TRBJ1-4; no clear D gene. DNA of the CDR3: TGTGCCACCAAAGCCCCAGGTCCCGGCAATGAAAAACTGTTTTTT. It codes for CATKAPGPGNEKLFF.